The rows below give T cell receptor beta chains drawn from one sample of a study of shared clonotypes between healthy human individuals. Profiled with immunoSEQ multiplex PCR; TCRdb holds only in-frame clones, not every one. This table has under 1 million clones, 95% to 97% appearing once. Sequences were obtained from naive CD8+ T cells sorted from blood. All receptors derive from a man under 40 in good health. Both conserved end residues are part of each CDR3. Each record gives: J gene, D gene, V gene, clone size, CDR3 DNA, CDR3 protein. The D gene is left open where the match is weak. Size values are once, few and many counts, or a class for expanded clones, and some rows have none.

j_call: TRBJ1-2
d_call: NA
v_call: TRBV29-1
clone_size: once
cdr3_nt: TGCAGCGTCGCCAGATTGACAGTCGAGTTCCTCAACTATGGCTACACCTTC
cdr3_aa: CSVARLTVEFLNYGYTF

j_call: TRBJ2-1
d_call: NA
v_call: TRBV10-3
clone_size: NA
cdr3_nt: TGTGCCATCAGTGAACCAGACCGTTACAATGAGCAGTTCTTC
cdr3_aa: CAISEPDRYNEQFF

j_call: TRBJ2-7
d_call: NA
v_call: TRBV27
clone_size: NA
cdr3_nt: TGTGCCAGCAGTTTATCGAGTTGGGACCACGAGCAGTACTTC
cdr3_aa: CASSLSSWDHEQYF

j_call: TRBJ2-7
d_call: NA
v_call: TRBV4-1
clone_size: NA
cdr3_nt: TGCGCCAGCAGCCAAGTGGCAGGGAGCTCCTACGAGCAGTACTTC
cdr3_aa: CASSQVAGSSYEQYF

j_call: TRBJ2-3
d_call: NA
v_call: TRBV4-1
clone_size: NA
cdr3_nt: TGCGCCAGCAGCCAAGAAAGGAGCGTAGATACGCAGTATTTT
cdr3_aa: CASSQERSVDTQYF

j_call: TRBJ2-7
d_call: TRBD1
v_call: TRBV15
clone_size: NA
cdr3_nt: TGTGCCACCAGCGCAGCCGGGACAGAATTCTACGAGCAGTACTTC
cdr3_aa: CATSAAGTEFYEQYF

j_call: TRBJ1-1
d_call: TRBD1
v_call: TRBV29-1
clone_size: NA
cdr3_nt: TGCAGCGCCGACAGGGGTCCGAACACTGAAGCTTTCTTT
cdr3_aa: CSADRGPNTEAFF

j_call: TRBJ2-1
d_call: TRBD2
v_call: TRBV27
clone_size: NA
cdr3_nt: TGTGCCAGCTGGTTCAGCGGGAGGAGTAATGAGCAGTTCTTC
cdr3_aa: CASWFSGRSNEQFF

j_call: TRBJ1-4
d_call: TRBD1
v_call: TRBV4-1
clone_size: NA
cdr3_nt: TGCGCCAGCAGCCAAGGACAGGGAGCAACTAATGAAAAACTGTTTTTT
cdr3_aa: CASSQGQGATNEKLFF

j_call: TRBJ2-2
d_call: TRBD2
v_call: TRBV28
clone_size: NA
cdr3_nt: TGTGCCAGCAGTTTCGGGGAGGGGAGCACCGGGGAGCTGTTTTTT
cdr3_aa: CASSFGEGSTGELFF

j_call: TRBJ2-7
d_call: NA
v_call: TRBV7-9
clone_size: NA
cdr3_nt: TGTGCCAGCAGCGTGAGCGAGTTCTACGAGCAGTACTTC
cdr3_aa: CASSVSEFYEQYF

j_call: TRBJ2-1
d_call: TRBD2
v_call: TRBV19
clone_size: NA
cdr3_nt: TGTGCCAGTAGGACTAGCGCCAACTCCTACAATGAGCAGTTCTTC
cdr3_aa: CASRTSANSYNEQFF

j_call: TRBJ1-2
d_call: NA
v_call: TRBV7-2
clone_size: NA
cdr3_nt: TGTGCCAGCAGCTTAGACAGTCCTATTCATGGCTACACCTTC
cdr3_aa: CASSLDSPIHGYTF

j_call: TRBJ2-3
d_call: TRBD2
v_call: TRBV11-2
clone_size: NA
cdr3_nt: TGTGCCAGCAGCCTTGGGGACTACACAGATACGCAGTATTTT
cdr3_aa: CASSLGDYTDTQYF

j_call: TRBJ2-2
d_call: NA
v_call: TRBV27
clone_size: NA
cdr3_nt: TGTGCCAGCAGTTTAGCTCGCGGGGAGCTGTTTTTT
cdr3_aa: CASSLARGELFF

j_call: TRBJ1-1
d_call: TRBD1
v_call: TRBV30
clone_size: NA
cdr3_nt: TGTGCCTCTGACAGGGAAATGAATGAAGCTTTCTTT
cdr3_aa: CASDREMNEAFF

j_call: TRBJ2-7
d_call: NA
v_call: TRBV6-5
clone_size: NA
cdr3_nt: TGTGCCAGCAGCGGCCCTTACGAGCAGTACTTC
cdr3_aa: CASSGPYEQYF

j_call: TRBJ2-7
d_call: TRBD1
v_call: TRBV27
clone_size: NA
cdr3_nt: TGTGCCAGCAGCCCCTTGGGACAGGGTTTATCTTTCGTTAACTACGAGCAGTACTTC
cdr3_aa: CASSPLGQGLSFVNYEQYF

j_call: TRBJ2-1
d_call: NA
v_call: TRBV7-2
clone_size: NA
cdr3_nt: TGTGCCAGCAGCCCAAGGCGGCCTAGTCCCCCCAATGAGCAGTTCTTC
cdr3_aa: CASSPRRPSPPNEQFF

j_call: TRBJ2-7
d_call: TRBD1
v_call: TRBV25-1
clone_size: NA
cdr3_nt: TGTGCCAGCAGTGGGACAGGGGCCTACGAGCAGTACTTC
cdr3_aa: CASSGTGAYEQYF

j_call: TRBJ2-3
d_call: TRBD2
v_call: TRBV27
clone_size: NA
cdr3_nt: TGTGCCAGCAGTTTAATTAATAGCGGGAGACAAGATACGCAGTATTTT
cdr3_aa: CASSLINSGRQDTQYF

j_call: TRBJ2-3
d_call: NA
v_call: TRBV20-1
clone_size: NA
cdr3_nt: TGCAGTGCTAGAAGGGATACGCAGTATTTT
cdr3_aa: CSARRDTQYF

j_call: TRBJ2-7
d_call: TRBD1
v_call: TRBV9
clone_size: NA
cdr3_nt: TGTGCCAGCAGCGGTGGAGGACAGGGAAACGAGCAGTACTTC
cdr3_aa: CASSGGGQGNEQYF

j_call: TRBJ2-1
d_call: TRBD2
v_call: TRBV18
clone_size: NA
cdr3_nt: TGTGCCAGCTCACCATATACTCTGGGACTAGCGGGAGGAGGTGAGCAGTTCTTC
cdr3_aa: CASSPYTLGLAGGGEQFF